These T cell receptor beta chains were read from a single sample in a study of identical twins. TCRdb fed the 5' RACE reads into MiXCR, producing one record per CDR3 protein. The repertoire holds some 1,600,000 distinct CDR3 sequences, with 32% as singletons. Sequencing was carried out using cord blood. The receptors shown here come from a newborn girl in good health. CDR3s include the opening cysteine and the closing phenylalanine or tryptophan. A D gene is named only where the DNA matches it firmly. Rows give clone size only sometimes, using once, few, many, or a class for an expanded clone.

j_call | d_call | clone_size | v_call | cdr3_nt | cdr3_aa
TRBJ1-2 | TRBD1 | . | TRBV29-1 | TGCAGCGTGATGGGACAGGGAAACTATGGCTACACCTTC | CSVMGQGNYGYTF
TRBJ2-7 | TRBD2 | few | TRBV27 | TGTGCCAGCAGTTTCCGGACTAGCGGGTTCTACAATGAGCAGTACTTC | CASSFRTSGFYNEQYF
TRBJ2-3 | . | . | TRBV4-2 | TGTGCCAGCAGCCAAGGAGGGATCGGGGCAGATACGCAGTATTTT | CASSQGGIGADTQYF
TRBJ2-7 | . | . | TRBV20-1 | TGCAGTGCTGACAGGGTCGGGGGCTACGAGCAGTACTTC | CSADRVGGYEQYF
TRBJ2-1 | TRBD2 | . | TRBV3-1 | TGTGCCAGCAGTCCGACTAGCCTTGAGCAGTTCTTC | CASSPTSLEQFF
TRBJ1-1 | . | few | TRBV10-3 | TGTGCCATCAGCCAAAGGGGGGACACTGAAGCTTTCTTT | CAISQRGDTEAFF
TRBJ1-2 | TRBD1 | many | TRBV29-1 | TGCAGCGTTGAACCCACAGGGGTAGATGGTGGCTACACCTTC | CSVEPTGVDGGYTF
TRBJ2-1 | TRBD1 | few | TRBV14 | TGTGCCAGCAGCCCGCTCGGGACAGGGCGTTCCTACAATGAGCAGTTCTTC | CASSPLGTGRSYNEQFF
TRBJ1-6 | . | once | TRBV21-1 | TGTGCCAGCAGCAAATTTCCGGGGGAGGGAAATTCACCCCTCCACTTT | CASSKFPGEGNSPLHF
TRBJ1-2 | . | few | TRBV18 | TGTGCCAGCTCACCAACAGATGGATATGGCTACACCTTC | CASSPTDGYGYTF
TRBJ1-5 | . | . | TRBV28 | TGTGCCAGCAGTTTGACCGGGAGCAGTCAGCCCCAGCATTTT | CASSLTGSSQPQHF
TRBJ2-3 | . | few | TRBV12-3/TRBV12-4 | TGTGCCAGCAGCCCTGTTGCGTTGGATACGCAGTATTTT | CASSPVALDTQYF
TRBJ2-5 | TRBD2 | once | TRBV12-3/TRBV12-4 | TGTGCCAGCAGGCCTACTAGCGGGGTTGTAGAAGAGACCCAGTACTTC | CASRPTSGVVEETQYF
TRBJ2-1 | TRBD2 | few | TRBV11-2 | TGTGCCAGCAGCGCTAGTGCAACTAGCGGGATCTACAATGAGCAGTTCTTC | CASSASATSGIYNEQFF
TRBJ2-1 | . | many | TRBV11-2 | TGTGCCAGCAGCTTAGTACGGGACGATGAGCAGTTCTTC | CASSLVRDDEQFF
TRBJ2-5 | . | few | TRBV29-1 | TGCAGCGTCGGGACCGAGTTAAAGACCCAGTACTTC | CSVGTELKTQYF
TRBJ2-7 | . | . | TRBV20-1 | TGCAGTGCTCAGGAGTCCTACGAGCAGTACTTC | CSAQESYEQYF
TRBJ2-1 | TRBD2 | . | TRBV12-3/TRBV12-4 | TGTGCCAGCAGTTTCAGGACTAGCGGGAGTCGGATTGAGCAGTTCTTC | CASSFRTSGSRIEQFF
TRBJ2-1 | TRBD1 | few | TRBV6-1 | TGTGCCAGCAGTCCCACAAAGGCAGGGGGCTCCTACAATGAGCAGTTCTTC | CASSPTKAGGSYNEQFF
TRBJ2-3 | . | . | TRBV28 | TGTGCCAGCAGCCGCCCTCCTCAAGTAGATACGCAGTATTTT | CASSRPPQVDTQYF
TRBJ2-1 | . | . | TRBV18 | TGTGCCAGCTCGGCCTTAGCGACCGATGAGCAGTTCTTC | CASSALATDEQFF
TRBJ1-4 | . | . | TRBV4-2 | TGTGCCAGCAGCCAAGACGGAACTAATGAAAAACTGTTTTTT | CASSQDGTNEKLFF
TRBJ1-6 | TRBD1 | . | TRBV6-1 | TGTGCCAGCAGTGAAGCTCCACAGGGGTGGAATTCACCCCTCCACTTT | CASSEAPQGWNSPLHF
TRBJ1-6 | . | few | TRBV18 | TGTGCCAGCTCACCAGCCGGGTCCAACATGGCACCCCTCCACTTT | CASSPAGSNMAPLHF
TRBJ2-1 | . | few | TRBV10-3 | TGTGCCATCGTTCATCTGGGTGAGCAGTTCTTC | CAIVHLGEQFF
TRBJ2-5 | TRBD2 | few | TRBV7-2 | TGTGCCAGCAGCTTAGTGACTTCCGGGACTAGCGGGGACCTCAAGACCCAGTACTTC | CASSLVTSGTSGDLKTQYF
TRBJ2-5 | TRBD2 | . | TRBV11-2 | TGTGCCAGCAGCTTTACGGGTAGCGGGATTGGGACCCAGTACTTC | CASSFTGSGIGTQYF
TRBJ2-3 | TRBD2 | . | TRBV6-1 | TGTGCCAGCAGGGGAACCAATAGCGGGAGTCGAAGCGGTACGCAGTATTTT | CASRGTNSGSRSGTQYF
TRBJ1-1 | TRBD1 | . | TRBV20-1 | TGCAGTGCTAGGGACAGGGGCGGAGGTATCACTGAAGCTTTCTTT | CSARDRGGGITEAFF
TRBJ2-5 | . | . | TRBV18 | TGTGCCAGCTCACCAAGTATCCAAGAGACCCAGTACTTC | CASSPSIQETQYF
TRBJ1-2 | . | few | TRBV7-2 | TGTGCCAGCAGCTTAGTAGGGACCGCAGCTAACTATGGCTACACCTTC | CASSLVGTAANYGYTF
TRBJ2-7 | TRBD2 | . | TRBV12-3/TRBV12-4 | TGTGCCAGCAGGATCCCGGGACTAGCGAACAATGAGCAGTACTTC | CASRIPGLANNEQYF
TRBJ2-1 | TRBD1 | . | TRBV7-8 | TGTGCCAGCAGCTCCCGACAGGGTAGCTCCTACAATGAGCAGTTCTTC | CASSSRQGSSYNEQFF
TRBJ2-2 | . | . | TRBV10-3 | TGTGCCACCCCCAACACCGGGGAGCTGTTTTTT | CATPNTGELFF
TRBJ1-1 | TRBD1 | . | TRBV6-6 | TGTGCCAGCAGAGACCCGACAGGGGCCGGCACTGAAGCTTTCTTT | CASRDPTGAGTEAFF
TRBJ2-1 | . | few | TRBV10-3 | TGTGCCATCAGCCCTGGGGGGGCCAATGAGCAGTTCTTC | CAISPGGANEQFF
TRBJ2-7 | . | . | TRBV25-1 | TGTGCCAGCAGTGGACATTTCGAGCAGTACTTC | CASSGHFEQYF
TRBJ2-3 | . | . | TRBV25-1 | TGTGCCAGCAGTACTCCTAGATCAGATACGCAGTATTTT | CASSTPRSDTQYF
TRBJ2-7 | TRBD2 | . | TRBV20-1 | TGCAGTGCTGCCGGGACTAGACGGGGCGAGCAGTACTTC | CSAAGTRRGEQYF
TRBJ1-5 | . | . | TRBV20-1 | TGCAGTGCTAGACGACAGTCTTATAGCAATCAGCCCCAGCATTTT | CSARRQSYSNQPQHF
TRBJ1-4 | . | . | TRBV27 | TGTGCCAGCAGTTCCATCTGGGTTGAGGATGAAAAACTGTTTTTT | CASSSIWVEDEKLFF
TRBJ2-7 | . | . | TRBV20-1 | TGCAGTGCCTCAGGGGGGGGTTCGCGTTTCTTAGCGGGCCGCAGGAATGAGCAGTACTTC | CSASGGGSRFLAGRRNEQYF
TRBJ2-3 | . | . | TRBV5-1 | TGCGCCAGCAGCTTGGACCCGCCAGGGGTAACAGATGCGCAGTATTTT | CASSLDPPGVTDAQYF
TRBJ2-1 | . | . | TRBV4-1 | TGCGCCAGCAGCCAGCTCCCCTTAGGTGGGAATGAGCAGTTCTTC | CASSQLPLGGNEQFF
TRBJ2-7 | TRBD2 | . | TRBV24-1 | TGTGCCACCAGTGAGTCCGGACTAGTATCCGAGCAGTACTTC | CATSESGLVSEQYF
TRBJ1-5 | . | few | TRBV6-2/TRBV6-3 | TGTGCCAGCAGTTACCAGGGGCATAGCAATCAGCCCCAGCATTTT | CASSYQGHSNQPQHF
TRBJ2-7 | TRBD2 | few | TRBV10-3 | TGTGCCATCAGTGAAGCGGGGGCCTACAATGAGCAGTACTTC | CAISEAGAYNEQYF
TRBJ1-5 | TRBD1 | . | TRBV20-1 | TGCAGTGCTAGAACAGGGGCGATGAATCAGCCCCAGCATTTT | CSARTGAMNQPQHF
TRBJ1-2 | . | . | TRBV5-1 | TGCGCCAGCACTCCCTACCCAGCTAACTGTGGCTACACCTTC | CASTPYPANCGYTF
TRBJ1-4 | . | few | TRBV5-1 | TGCGCCAGCAGCCCAACTAATGAAAAACTGTTTTTT | CASSPTNEKLFF
TRBJ1-2 | . | few | TRBV6-1 | TGTGCCAGCAGTGATTACCGCACCGGGCCTGAGGCTGGCTACACCTTC | CASSDYRTGPEAGYTF
TRBJ2-7 | . | . | TRBV5-1 | TGCGCCAGCAGCTGGGGGGACCCCCCCTACGAGCAGTACTTC | CASSWGDPPYEQYF
TRBJ2-4 | TRBD1 | . | TRBV27 | TGTGCCAGTGCTTGGACAGGGCCTCTGAACATTCAGTACTTC | CASAWTGPLNIQYF